A single sample is the source of the 4 T cell receptor beta chains below, sequenced in a study of identical twins. One entry per CDR3 protein results from TCRdb running MiXCR on the 5' RACE reads. Among under 350,000 distinct CDR3 sequences listed, roughly 9.8% were seen once. The data also belong to a second study, concerning yellow fever vaccine responses in identical twins.

Material for sequencing was CD8+ T cells sorted from blood. The receptors derive from a woman aged 18-29 years in good health.

Many counts were recorded for this clonotype. This chain links TRBV6-2 or TRBV6-3 with TRBJ2-5, with D maybe TRBD1 (6 bases). Germline V lookup: CDR1 MNHEY, CDR2 SVGEGT. Trimming cost V 6 bases and J 2 bases, with 10 bases left between them. The CDR3 is 13 residues long. The CDR3 here is CASRYGQQETQYF. The CDR3 nucleotides read TGTGCCAGCAGGTACGGACAGCAAGAGACCCAGTACTTC.

This clonotype occurred many times. The chain has TRBV27 and TRBJ2-1; tentative D call: TRBD1 (5 bases). Germline V gives CDR1 MNHEY, CDR2 SMNVEV (reference sequence). The CDR3 runs to 14 residues. The germline V and J ends were trimmed by 4 bases and 9 bases, with 16 bases remaining between them. The CDR3 loop is CASSYARQTGEQFF. The CDR3 region has the DNA TGTGCCAGCAGTTACGCCAGACAGACCGGTGAGCAGTTCTTC.

This clonotype occurred a few times. The rearrangement joins TRBV7-9 to TRBJ2-1, with a possible D match to TRBD2 (5 bases). Between the trimmed V and J ends, which lost 3 bases and 9 bases, there was a span of 9 bases. The CDR3 length is 12 residues. CDR1 is SEHNR and CDR2 is FQNEAQ in the germline V gene (reference sequence). The CDR3 reads CASSLVATEQFF. CDR3 nucleotide sequence: TGTGCCAGCAGCTTGGTAGCGACTGAGCAGTTCTTC.

This clonotype has just a few counts. This chain joins TRBV7-9 and TRBJ2-7; TRBD2 matches at 9 bases. V was pared by 3 bases and J by 2 bases, with 11 bases of the junction left unmatched. The CDR3 is 17 residues long. CDR1 SEHNR and CDR2 FQNEAQ come from the germline V gene (reference sequence). As DNA, the CDR3 is TGTGCCAGCAGCTTTTTTCCCGGGACTAGCAGCGCCTACGAGCAGTACTTC. Residues: CASSFFPGTSSAYEQYF.